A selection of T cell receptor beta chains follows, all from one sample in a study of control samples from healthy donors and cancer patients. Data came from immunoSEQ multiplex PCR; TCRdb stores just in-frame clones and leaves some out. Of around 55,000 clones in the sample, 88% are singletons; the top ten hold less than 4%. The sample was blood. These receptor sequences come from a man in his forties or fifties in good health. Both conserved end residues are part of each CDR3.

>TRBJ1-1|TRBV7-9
CASSSGGGIEAFF
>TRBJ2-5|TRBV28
CARGGTPGWVYQETQYF
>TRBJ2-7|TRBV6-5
CASTSGSSYEQYF
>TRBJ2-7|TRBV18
CASSPTTSGTGEQYF
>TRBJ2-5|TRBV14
CASSQDRLGFRRETQYF
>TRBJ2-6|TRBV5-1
CASSSASSGANVLTF
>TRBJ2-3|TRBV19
CATRTREGTDTQYF
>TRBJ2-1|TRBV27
CASTVGGGQYNEQFF
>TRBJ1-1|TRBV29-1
CSVDARWGAGTEAFF
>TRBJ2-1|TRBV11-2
CASSIPGTPAQFF
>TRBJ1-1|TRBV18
CASSQGQNTEAFF
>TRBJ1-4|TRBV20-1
CSARRNEKLFF
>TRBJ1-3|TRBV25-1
CASSEESSGNTIYF
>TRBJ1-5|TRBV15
CATSRQGTGSNQPQHF
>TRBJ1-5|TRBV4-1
CASSQGQGDYSNQPQHF
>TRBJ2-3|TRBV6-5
CAIRDSGTDTQYF
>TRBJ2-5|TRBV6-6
CASSYSSREETQYF
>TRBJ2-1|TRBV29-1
CSVEDEGEYNEQFF
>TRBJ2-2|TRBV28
CASSLLAGGPGELFF
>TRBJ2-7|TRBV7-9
CASSLRRQGGGEQYF
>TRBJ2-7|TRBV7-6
CASSPQGASTYEQYF
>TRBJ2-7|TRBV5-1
CASSLGGSGSTYEQYF
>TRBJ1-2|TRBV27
CASSLSANYGYTF
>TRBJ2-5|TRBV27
CASSLDQETQYF
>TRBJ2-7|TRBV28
CASSPGRGLGEQYF
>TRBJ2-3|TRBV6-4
CASSEQGTDTQYF
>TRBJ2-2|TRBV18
CASSPRGAGAGELFF